This T cell receptor (beta chain) appears in the sequencing data of a study of cytomegalovirus exposure and HLA in healthy donors. Study findings and constraints: The study designated some 180 TCR beta chains cytomegalovirus-associated. In vitro, three CMV-associated chains proved specific for CMV antigens. Rarity marked most TCR sequences, yet some public TCRs occurred in many donors. Diagnosis of cytomegalovirus status made by the classifier reportedly showed high specificity and sensitivity.

Generated by immunoSEQ multiplex PCR, the TCRdb table keeps only in-frame clones and is missing some. The sample gives over 200,000 clones, around 88% of which show up once; about 2.7% is in the top ten. As for this clone: Its antigen is not known.

This TCR derives from a woman younger than 30 in good health and CMV-seronegative. Sequenced sample: PBMCs.

As DNA, the CDR3 is TGTGCCAGCAGCCTCCATAGCGGGAGGGCAACTTCTTATTACAATGAGCAGTTCTTC. Its translation is CASSLHSGRATSYYNEQFF. The V and J genes are TRBV4-2 and TRBJ2-1, with 11 bases lining up with TRBD2. Per the germline V gene, CDR1 is LGHNA and CDR2 is YNFKEQ. This CDR3 has 19 residues. The V gene end was trimmed by 4 bases and the J gene end by 4 bases; junction bases not matched to a gene: 15.